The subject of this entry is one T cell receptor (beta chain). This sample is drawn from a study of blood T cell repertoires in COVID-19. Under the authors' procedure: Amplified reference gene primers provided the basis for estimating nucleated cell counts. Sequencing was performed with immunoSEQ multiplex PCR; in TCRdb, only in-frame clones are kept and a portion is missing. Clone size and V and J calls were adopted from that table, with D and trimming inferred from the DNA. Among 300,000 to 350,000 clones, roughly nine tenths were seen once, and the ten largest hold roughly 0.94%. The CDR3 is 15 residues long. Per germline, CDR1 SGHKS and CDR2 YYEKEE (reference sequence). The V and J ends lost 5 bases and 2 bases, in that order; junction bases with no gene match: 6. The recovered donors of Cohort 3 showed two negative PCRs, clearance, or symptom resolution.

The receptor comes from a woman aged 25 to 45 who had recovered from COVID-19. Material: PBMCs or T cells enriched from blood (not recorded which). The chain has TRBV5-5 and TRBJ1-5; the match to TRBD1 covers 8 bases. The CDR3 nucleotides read TGTGCCAGCAGACCTGACAGGGGTGGCAATCAGCCCCAGCATTTT. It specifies CASRPDRGGNQPQHF.